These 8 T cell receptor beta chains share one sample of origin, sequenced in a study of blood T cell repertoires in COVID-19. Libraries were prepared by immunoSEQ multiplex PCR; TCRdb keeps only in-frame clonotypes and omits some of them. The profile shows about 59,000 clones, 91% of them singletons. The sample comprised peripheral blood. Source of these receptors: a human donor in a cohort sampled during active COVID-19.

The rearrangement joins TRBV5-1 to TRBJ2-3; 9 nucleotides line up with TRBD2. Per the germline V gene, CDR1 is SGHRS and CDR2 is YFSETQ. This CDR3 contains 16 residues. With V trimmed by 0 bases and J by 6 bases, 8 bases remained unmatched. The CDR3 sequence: CASSLDGGGAKDTQYF. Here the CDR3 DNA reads TGCGCCAGCAGCTTGGATGGCGGGGGGGCTAAGGATACGCAGTATTTT.

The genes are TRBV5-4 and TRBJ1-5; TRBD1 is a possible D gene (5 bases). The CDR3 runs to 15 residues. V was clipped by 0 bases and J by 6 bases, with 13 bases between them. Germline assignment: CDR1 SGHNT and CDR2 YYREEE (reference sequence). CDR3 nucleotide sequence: TGTGCCAGCAGCTTGGACGGGGGAGGCGTTCAGCCCCAGCATTTT. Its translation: CASSLDGGGVQPQHF.

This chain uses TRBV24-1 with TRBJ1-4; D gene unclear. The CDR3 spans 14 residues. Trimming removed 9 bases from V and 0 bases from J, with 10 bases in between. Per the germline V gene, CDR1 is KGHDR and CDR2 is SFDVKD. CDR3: CATGQPATNEKLFF. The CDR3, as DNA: TGTGCCACCGGGCAGCCCGCAACTAATGAAAAACTGTTTTTT.

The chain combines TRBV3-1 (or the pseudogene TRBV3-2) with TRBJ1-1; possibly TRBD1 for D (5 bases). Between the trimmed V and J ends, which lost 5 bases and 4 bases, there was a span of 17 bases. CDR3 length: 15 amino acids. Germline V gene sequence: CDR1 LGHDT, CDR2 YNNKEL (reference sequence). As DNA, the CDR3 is TGTGCCAGCAGCAGTCACAGGACCCGGGTCACTGAAGCTTTCTTT. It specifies CASSSHRTRVTEAFF.

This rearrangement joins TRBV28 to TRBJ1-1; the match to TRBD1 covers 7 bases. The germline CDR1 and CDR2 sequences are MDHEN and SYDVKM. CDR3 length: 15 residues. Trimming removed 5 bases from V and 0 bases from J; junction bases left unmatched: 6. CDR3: CASSPLDRMNTEAFF. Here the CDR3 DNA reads TGTGCCAGCAGTCCCCTGGACAGGATGAACACTGAAGCTTTCTTT.

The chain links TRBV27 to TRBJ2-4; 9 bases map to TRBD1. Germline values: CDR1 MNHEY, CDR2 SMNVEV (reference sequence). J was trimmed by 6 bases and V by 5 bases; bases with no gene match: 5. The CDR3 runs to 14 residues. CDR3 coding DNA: TGTGCCAGCAGTCAAAACAGGGGGCTAAACATTCAGTACTTC. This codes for CASSQNRGLNIQYF.

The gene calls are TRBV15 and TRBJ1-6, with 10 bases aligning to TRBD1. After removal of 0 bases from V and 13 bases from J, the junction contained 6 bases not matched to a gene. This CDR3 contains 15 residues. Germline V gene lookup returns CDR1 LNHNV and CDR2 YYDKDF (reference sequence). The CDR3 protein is CATSRDPGTGAPLHF. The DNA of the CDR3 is TGTGCCACCAGCAGAGATCCCGGGACAGGGGCCCCCCTCCACTTT.

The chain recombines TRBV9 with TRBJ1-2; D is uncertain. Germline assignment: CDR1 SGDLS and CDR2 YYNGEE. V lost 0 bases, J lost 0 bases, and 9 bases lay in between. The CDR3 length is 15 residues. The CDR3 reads CASSVGQAPNYGYTF. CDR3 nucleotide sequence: TGTGCCAGCAGCGTAGGTCAGGCCCCTAACTATGGCTACACCTTC.